This T cell receptor beta chain was obtained from a study of Ad26.COV2.S vaccination and SARS-CoV-2 variants. Trimming took off 2 bases at V and 4 bases at J, with 6 bases between the two ends. CDR1 is ENHRY, CDR2 SYGVKD, per germline. This CDR3 comprises 12 residues. Described treatment: roughly 19 received Ad26.COV2.S at low or high dose, single or two shots; roughly five received placebo; per-sample allocation not given. The samples were gathered on day 63 after the first injection of vaccine or placebo. This table comes from immunoSEQ multiplex PCR, and its TCRdb copy is limited to in-frame clones, with some not included. Here the sample spans about 440,000 clones, about 90% being singletons.

This sequence was found in a person aged 18-65 years who received the Ad26.COV2.S COVID-19 vaccine or a placebo. The genes are TRBV10-3 and TRBJ2-7, with D unresolved. This specimen consisted of peripheral blood, obtained in a trial of Ad26.COV2.S vaccine versus placebo. The CDR3 loop is CAISEVGYEQYF. The CDR3 region has the DNA TGTGCCATCAGTGAGGTGGGATACGAGCAGTACTTC.